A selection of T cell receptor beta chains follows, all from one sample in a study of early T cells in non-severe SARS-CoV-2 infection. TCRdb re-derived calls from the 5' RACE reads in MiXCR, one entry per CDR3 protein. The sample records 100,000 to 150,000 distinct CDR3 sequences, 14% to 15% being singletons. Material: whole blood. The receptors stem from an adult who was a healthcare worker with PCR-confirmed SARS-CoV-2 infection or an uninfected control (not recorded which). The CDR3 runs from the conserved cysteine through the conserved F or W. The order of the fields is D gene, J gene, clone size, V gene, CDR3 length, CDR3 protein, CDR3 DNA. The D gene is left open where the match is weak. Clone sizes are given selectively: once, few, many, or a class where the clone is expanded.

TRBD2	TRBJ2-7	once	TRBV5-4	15	CASSSSGGLEYEQYF	TGTGCCAGCAGCTCCTCGGGGGGGCTTGAATACGAGCAGTACTTC
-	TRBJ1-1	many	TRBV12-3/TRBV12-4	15	CASSPGSPMNTEAFF	TGTGCCAGCAGCCCAGGATCTCCGATGAACACTGAAGCTTTCTTT
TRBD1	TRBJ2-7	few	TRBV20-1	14	CSASTGQGSYEQYF	TGCAGTGCTAGCACCGGACAGGGGTCCTACGAGCAGTACTTC
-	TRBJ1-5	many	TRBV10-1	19	CASNDLPRGRPDSNQPQHF	TGCGCCAGCAATGACCTCCCCCGGGGGCGCCCCGATAGCAATCAGCCCCAGCATTTT
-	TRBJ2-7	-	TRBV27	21	CASSPDPGLLEKRIRRNEQYF	TGTGCCAGCAGCCCAGATCCGGGACTGCTCGAAAAAAGGATCCGCCGTAACGAGCAGTACTTC
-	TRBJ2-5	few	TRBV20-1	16	CSALRWGGGVQETQYF	TGCAGTGCTCTCCGTTGGGGGGGCGGAGTCCAAGAGACCCAGTACTTC
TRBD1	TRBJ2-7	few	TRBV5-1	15	CASSSNPGQGGEQYF	TGCGCCAGCAGCTCTAATCCGGGACAGGGGGGAGAGCAGTACTTC
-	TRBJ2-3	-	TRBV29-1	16	CSVEGMKGQTTDTQYF	TGCAGCGTTGAGGGGATGAAGGGCCAAACCACAGATACGCAGTATTTT
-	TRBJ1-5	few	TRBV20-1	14	CSARDPEYNQPQHF	TGCAGTGCTAGAGATCCAGAGTACAATCAGCCCCAGCATTTT
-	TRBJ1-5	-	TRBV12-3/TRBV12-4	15	CASSPSGESNQPQHF	TGTGCCAGCAGCCCCTCAGGGGAGAGCAATCAGCCCCAGCATTTT
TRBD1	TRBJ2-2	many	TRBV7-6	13	CASSPTGAGELFF	TGTGCCAGCAGCCCGACAGGGGCCGGGGAGCTGTTTTTT
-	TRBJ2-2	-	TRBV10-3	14	CAISNGQSTGELFF	TGTGCCATCAGCAACGGACAGAGCACCGGGGAGCTGTTTTTT
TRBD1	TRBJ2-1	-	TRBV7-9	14	CASSLGTGDNEQFF	TGTGCCAGCAGCTTAGGGACAGGGGACAATGAGCAGTTCTTC
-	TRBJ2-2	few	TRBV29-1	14	CSTPGTSTTGELFF	TGCAGCACCCCCGGGACCTCAACCACCGGGGAGCTGTTTTTT
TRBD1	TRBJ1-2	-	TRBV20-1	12	CSAPTGGKGYTF	TGCAGTGCGCCGACAGGGGGCAAAGGCTACACCTTC
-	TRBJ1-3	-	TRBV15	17	CATSRDVVGGSGNTIYF	TGTGCCACCAGCAGAGACGTCGTTGGGGGGTCTGGAAACACCATATATTTT
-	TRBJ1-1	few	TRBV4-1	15	CASSQAGVGMTEAFF	TGCGCCAGCAGCCAAGCGGGGGTGGGGATGACTGAAGCTTTCTTT
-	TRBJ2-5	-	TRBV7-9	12	CASSLVQETQYF	TGTGCCAGCAGCTTAGTCCAAGAGACCCAGTACTTC
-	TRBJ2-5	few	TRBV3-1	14	CASSQVTLQETQYF	TGTGCCAGCAGCCAAGTAACCCTCCAAGAGACCCAGTACTTC
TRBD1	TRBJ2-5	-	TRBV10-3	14	CAISVQGAEETQYF	TGTGCCATCAGTGTACAGGGGGCGGAAGAGACCCAGTACTTC
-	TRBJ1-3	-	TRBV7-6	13	CASSLIGGRTIYF	TGTGCCAGCAGCTTAATCGGTGGCCGCACCATATATTTT
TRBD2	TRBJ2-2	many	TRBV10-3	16	CAISEPVATLAGELFF	TGTGCCATCAGTGAGCCCGTCGCTACACTAGCGGGGGAGCTGTTTTTT
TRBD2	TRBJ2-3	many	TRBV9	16	CASSTRGVAGTDTQYF	TGTGCCAGCAGCACCCGGGGGGTAGCGGGCACAGATACGCAGTATTTT
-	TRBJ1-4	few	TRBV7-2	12	CASSPRGEKLFF	TGTGCCAGCAGCCCTAGGGGAGAAAAACTGTTTTTT
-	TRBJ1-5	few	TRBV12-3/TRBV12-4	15	CASSPTGHSNQPQHF	TGTGCCAGCAGTCCGACAGGACATAGCAATCAGCCCCAGCATTTT
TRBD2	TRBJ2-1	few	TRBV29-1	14	CSFRSGESYNEQFF	TGCAGCTTTCGTAGCGGGGAATCCTACAATGAGCAGTTCTTC
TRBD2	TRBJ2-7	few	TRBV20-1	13	CSASSGGTYEQYF	TGCAGTGCTAGTAGCGGGGGGACCTACGAGCAGTACTTC
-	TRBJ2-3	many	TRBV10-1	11	CASSDLDTQYF	TGCGCCAGCAGTGATTTAGATACGCAGTATTTT
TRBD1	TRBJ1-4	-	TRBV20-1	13	CSASRGPGEKLFF	TGCAGTGCTAGTAGGGGGCCCGGTGAAAAACTGTTTTTT
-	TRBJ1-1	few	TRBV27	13	CASSPGVYTEAFF	TGTGCCAGCAGTCCGGGGGTTTACACTGAAGCTTTCTTT
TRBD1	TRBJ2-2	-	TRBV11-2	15	CASSWTGVHTGELFF	TGTGCCAGCAGCTGGACAGGGGTTCACACCGGGGAGCTGTTTTTT
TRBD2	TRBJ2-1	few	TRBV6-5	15	CASRLPSGGYNEQFF	TGTGCCAGCAGACTACCTAGCGGGGGCTACAATGAGCAGTTCTTC
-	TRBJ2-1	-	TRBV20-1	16	CSARDRRVLSYNEQFF	TGCAGTGCTAGAGATCGGAGGGTCTTATCCTACAATGAGCAGTTCTTC
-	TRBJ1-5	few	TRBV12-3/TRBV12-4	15	CASSLKGVGNQPQHF	TGTGCCAGCAGTTTAAAGGGGGTGGGCAATCAGCCCCAGCATTTT